This T cell receptor beta chain is from a study of blood T cell repertoires in COVID-19. About the study: Material from acute and convalescent COVID-19 was sourced from the United States, Italy and Spain.

Notes on this clone: An end of the junction differs from the germline gene, which may be a read error.

Study processing details: Nucleated cell number was recorded as an estimate derived from reference gene primer amplification. Sequenced by immunoSEQ multiplex PCR; TCRdb stores in-frame clones only, minus some. V and J calls and clone size follow that table, whereas D and trimming were derived from the DNA. This table holds under 350,000 clones, around 85% found once. The CDR3 runs 15 residues. CDR1 is MNHEY, CDR2 SVGAGI, per germline. The chain employs TRBV6-5 and TRBJ2-5, with 7 positions matching TRBD1. Sequenced: peripheral blood. This clonotype was obtained from a woman in her 70s with acute or convalescent COVID-19. The CDR3 region has the DNA TGTGCCAACAGTTTGGATGAGGACAGGCAAGAGACCCAGTACTTC. Residues: CANSLDEDRQETQYF.